The present entry profiles one TCR beta chain with its context. Germline V gene sequence: CDR1 SQVTM, CDR2 ANQGSEA. The V end was cut by 7 bases, the J end by 5 bases, with 14 bases between. The CDR3 has 12 amino acids. Methods used by the authors: Amplifying reference gene primers gave estimates of nucleated cell counts. TCRdb keeps only in-frame clones here, not all; method: immunoSEQ multiplex PCR. That table supplies the V and J calls and clone size; D and trimming were determined from the DNA. Of about 170,000 clones listed, more than 70% are singletons. The sample is drawn from a study of blood T cell repertoires in COVID-19. Background on the study: Italy, Spain and the United States were the sources of the convalescent and acute COVID-19 samples. Sources were T cells, B-cell-depleted T cells, or PBMCs; the material itself was cDNA or gDNA.

What was sequenced was peripheral blood. The chain links TRBV29-1 to TRBJ2-5, with a tentative D call TRBD2 (5 bases). The TCR comes from a man in his forties or fifties who had recovered from COVID-19. The DNA for the CDR3 is TGCAGCGGGTATAGCGTGGGGGAGACCCAGTACTTC. Residues: CSGYSVGETQYF.